Below, 27 T cell receptor beta chains from the same sample are listed, as sequenced in a study of T cells in Graves' hyperthyroidism and ophthalmopathy. Amplified regions were TCR beta CDR3 sequences from RNA transcripts. The study used the HTBI primer set for a first-round RT-PCR of the TCR CDR3. MiXCR, run by TCRdb on the multiplex PCR reads, gives a single entry per CDR3 protein. In the table there are fewer than 40,000 distinct CDR3 sequences, 50% to 55% of which are singletons. The sequencing input was blood. The source is a man aged 40-50 years with Graves' ophthalmopathy.

The chain couples TRBV18 to TRBJ2-3; TRBD1 or TRBD2 may be the D gene (5 bases each). Trimming removed 3 bases from V and 2 bases from J, with 18 bases in between. Germline assignment: CDR1 KGHSH and CDR2 LQKENI. This CDR3 spans 17 amino acids. In nucleotides, the CDR3 is TGTGCCAGCTCACCGACGCGGTGGGGGAGCGACACAGATACGCAGTATTTT. Encoded protein: CASSPTRWGSDTDTQYF.

This clonotype was seen many times. This may come from a read error, since a much larger clone is one base off. This chain connects TRBV2 to TRBJ2-7; D might be TRBD1 (5 bases). This CDR3 region has 15 residues. Germline CDR1 SNHLY, CDR2 FYNNEI. The CDR3 loop is CVSSDSSGIFWEQYF. In DNA form, the CDR3 reads TGTGTCAGCAGTGATAGTTCAGGGATTTTCTGGGAGCAGTACTTC.

The J gene is TRBJ1-6, the V gene TRBV5-8; unclear D gene. The CDR3 sequence is 12 residues long. V lost 0 bases, J lost 11 bases, and 6 bases lay in between. Germline V gives CDR1 SGHTS, CDR2 YDEGEE. Here the CDR3 DNA reads TGTGCCAGCAGCTTGGGGGGTGCACCCCTCCACTTT. Protein: CASSLGGAPLHF.

In this sample, this clonotype turned up many times. The chain has TRBV5-1 and TRBJ2-7; the match to TRBD1 covers 9 bases. From germline, CDR1 is SGHRS and CDR2 YFSETQ. The CDR3 is 14 amino acids. The J segment lost 4 bases and the V segment lost 4 bases, leaving 6 bases of the junction unmatched. The DNA for the CDR3 is TGCGCCAGCAGCCAACCCGACAGGGGGTACGAGCAGTACTTC. Its protein product is CASSQPDRGYEQYF.

To note about this clonotype: Without the conserved terminal phenylalanine or tryptophan, this CDR3 likely stems from a read error. The V and J genes are TRBV19 and TRBJ1-4; D ambiguous. V lost 7 bases, J lost 4 bases, and 10 bases lay in between. This CDR3 contains 13 residues. CDR1 and CDR2 from the germline V gene are LNHDA and SQIVND (reference sequence). The CDR3 DNA follows: TGTGCCAGTAACAACGAGCTTAATGAAAAACTGTTTCTT. It yields the protein CASNNELNEKLFL.

The CDR3, as DNA: TGCAGTGAGCGGGGGGGCCCGGATACGCAGTATTTT. Translating gives CSERGGPDTQYF. V is TRBV20-1 and J is TRBJ2-3, with 10 bases fitting TRBD2. CDR1 and CDR2 (germline): DFQATT, SNEGSKA (reference sequence). V lost 7 bases, J lost 6 bases, and 4 bases stayed unmatched. This CDR3 comprises 12 residues.

This clonotype was seen repeatedly, ten times or more. V is TRBV6-2 or TRBV6-3 and J is TRBJ2-3; D perhaps matches TRBD2 (5 bases). CDR3 length: 15 amino acids. The V gene's germline CDR1 is MNHEY and CDR2 SVGEGT. V was trimmed by 4 bases and J by 2 bases, leaving 13 bases between them. This chain's CDR3 is CASSWTPSHTDTQYF. Here the CDR3 DNA reads TGTGCCAGCAGTTGGACTCCCAGCCACACAGATACGCAGTATTTT.

This chain uses TRBV19 with TRBJ1-2, with D possibly TRBD1 on 6 matching bases. V lost 4 bases and J lost 7, with 10 bases in between. The CDR3 spans 12 residues. Germline V gene lookup returns CDR1 LNHDA and CDR2 SQIVND (reference sequence). CDR3 in amino acids: CASSRGLSGYTF. DNA of the CDR3: TGTGCCAGTAGTAGGGGGCTGAGTGGCTACACCTTC.

Of note for this clonotype: In this CDR3 the conserved last residue, phenylalanine or tryptophan, is missing, so a read error is likely. The chain employs TRBV6-1 and TRBJ1-5; 7 bases are shared with TRBD1. The CDR3 extends over 12 amino acids. The V and J ends lost 7 bases and 7 bases, in that order; junction bases with no gene match: 4. Germline CDR1 and CDR2: MNHNS and SASEGT. The CDR3 region has the DNA TGTGCCAGCAAATCACAGGGGCAGCCCCAGCATCTT. Its translation: CASKSQGQPQHL.

This clonotype turned up a few times. The chain uses TRBV9 and TRBJ1-2; D uncertain. CDR3 length: 21 residues. CDR1 SGDLS and CDR2 YYNGEE come from the germline V gene. V was cut by 5 bases and J by 0 bases, with 32 bases left in between. The CDR3 reads CASSVPFRVAIFLCANYGYTF. CDR3 nucleotides: TGTGCCAGCAGTGTCCCTTTTAGAGTGGCTATATTCTTATGTGCTAACTATGGCTACACCTTC. Supplemented by reference TRBV9 and TRBJ1-2, the full variable domain reads DSGVTQTPKHLITATGQRVTLRCSPRSGDLSVYWYQQSLDQGLQFLIQYYNGEERAKGNILERFSAQQFPDLHSELNLSSLELGDSALYFCASSVPFRVAIFLCANYGYTFGSGTRLTVV.

The chain joins TRBV12-3 or TRBV12-4 to TRBJ1-5, with TRBD1 matching over 9 bases. V was pared by 0 bases and J by 6 bases, with 6 bases of the junction left unmatched. This CDR3 spans 16 amino acids. CDR3 loop: CASSLARTGVAQPQHF. In DNA form, the CDR3 reads TGTGCCAGCAGTTTAGCAAGGACAGGGGTAGCTCAGCCCCAGCATTTT.

Ten or more counts support this clonotype. V is TRBV20-1 and J is TRBJ1-5; unclear D gene. V lost 2 bases and J lost 0, with 11 bases in between. The CDR3 covers 15 residues. Per germline, CDR1 DFQATT and CDR2 SNEGSKA (reference sequence). The CDR3 protein is CSARPQPYSNQPQHF. CDR3 coding DNA: TGCAGTGCTAGACCCCAGCCGTATAGCAATCAGCCCCAGCATTTT.

This chain joins TRBV10-3 and TRBJ1-6, with 9 bases lining up with TRBD1. Trimming cost V 7 bases and J 7 bases; bases outside gene matches: 5. CDR1 and CDR2 from the germline V gene are ENHRY and SYGVKD. The CDR3 loop spans 14 amino acids. CDR3 DNA sequence: TGTGCCATCACCGAGGGACAGGGAAATTCACCCCTCCACTTT. It is translated as CAITEGQGNSPLHF.

About this clonotype itself: The junction departs from the called germline gene at one end, perhaps through a read error. The chain couples TRBV6-2 or TRBV6-3 to TRBJ1-5; D unclear. CDR1 MNHEY and CDR2 SVGEGT come from the germline V gene. The CDR3 loop spans 12 amino acids. The CDR3, as DNA: TGTGCCAGCAGTCCGAACAATCAGCCCCGGCACTTT. Translated: CASSPNNQPRHF.

This chain links TRBV5-5 with TRBJ2-5; D is ambiguous. Germline assignment: CDR1 SGHKS and CDR2 YYEKEE (reference sequence). The CDR3 is 15 amino acids. Trimming stripped 4 bases from V and 9 bases from J, with 22 bases between. The CDR3 bases are TGTGCCAGCAGCCCAGGCCCTTATATAGGGCAGCCCCAGTACTTC. This codes for CASSPGPYIGQPQYF.

The chain combines TRBV20-1 with TRBJ2-7; possibly TRBD2 for D (7 bases). Germline CDR1 is DFQATT and CDR2 is SNEGSKA (reference sequence). The germline V and J ends were trimmed by 5 bases and 6 bases, with 20 bases remaining between them. The CDR3 consists of 14 residues. CDR3 amino acids: CSASPPRGGGEQYF. The CDR3 nucleotides read TGCAGTGCTTCTCCGCCCAGGGGAGGGGGCGAGCAGTACTTC.

This clonotype came up many times. The J gene is TRBJ2-7, the V gene TRBV29-1; D remains unclear. Germline V gene data show CDR1 as SQVTM and CDR2 as ANQGSEA. The CDR3 covers 14 residues. V lost 4 bases, J lost 2 bases, and 15 bases lay in between. The CDR3 bases are TGCAGCGTTGTGTCAGTTTTCAGAACCTACGAGCAGTACTTC. Encoded protein: CSVVSVFRTYEQYF.

The rearrangement links TRBV29-1 to TRBJ2-7; D might be TRBD1 or TRBD2, each matching 5 bases. The V gene's germline CDR1 is SQVTM and CDR2 ANQGSEA. Trimming removed 3 bases from V and 3 bases from J, with 6 bases in between. CDR3 length: 11 amino acids. CDR3 DNA sequence: TGCAGCGTTGATGGGGGCTACGAGCAGTACTTC. This encodes CSVDGGYEQYF.

In its sample, this clonotype was seen many times. This chain connects TRBV5-4 to TRBJ1-3; 8 nucleotides align to TRBD1. Germline CDR1 and CDR2: SGHNT and YYREEE (reference sequence). Losses at the gene ends were 4 bases for V and 2 bases for J; bases not matched to a gene: 5. The CDR3 covers 15 residues. CDR3 amino acids: CASSLDRGTGNTIYF. The CDR3 DNA follows: TGTGCCAGCAGCCTCGACAGGGGTACTGGAAACACCATATATTTT.

The chain joins TRBV20-1 to TRBJ1-1; 9 bases are a match to TRBD1. Unmatched junction bases numbered 15, after V lost 7 bases and J lost 12 bases. The CDR3 totals 13 residues. Per the germline V gene, CDR1 is DFQATT and CDR2 is SNEGSKA (reference sequence). CDR3 loop: CSGTDRGQTLPFF. CDR3 nucleotides: TGCAGTGGGACGGACAGGGGACAAACCCTTCCTTTCTTT.

The chain links TRBV5-1 to TRBJ2-1; TRBD2 might be the D (6 bases). V was pared by 4 bases and J by 5 bases, with 10 bases between. Per germline, CDR1 SGHRS and CDR2 YFSETQ. There are 13 residues in the CDR3. CDR3 residues: CASSAGTHNEQFF. Here the CDR3 DNA reads TGCGCCAGCAGCGCGGGGACGCACAATGAGCAGTTCTTC.

The gene calls are TRBV28 and TRBJ1-6, with TRBD1 as a possible D gene (5 bases). Germline V gene data show CDR1 as MDHEN and CDR2 as SYDVKM. The CDR3 covers 13 residues. V gave up 7 bases and J gave up 9 bases, with 13 bases separating them. This CDR3 is CASKSPGVSPLHF. The CDR3 DNA reads TGTGCCAGCAAATCCCCGGGGGTTTCACCCCTCCACTTT. Combining the CDR3 with reference TRBV28 and TRBJ1-6 gives the whole variable domain DVKVTQSSRYLVKRTGEKVFLECVQDMDHENMFWYRQDPGLGLRLIYFSYDVKMKEKGDIPEGYSVSREKKERFSLILESASTNQTSMYLCASKSPGVSPLHFGNGTRLTVT.

This clonotype was seen repeatedly, ten times or more. The gene calls are TRBV6-1 and TRBJ2-1; 7 positions agree with TRBD2. The V segment lost 8 bases and the J segment 1 base; nucleotides outside the gene matches: 11. The CDR3 totals 16 residues. Looked up from germline, CDR1 is MNHNS and CDR2 is SASEGT. The CDR3 here is CASRVERGLSYNEQFF. CDR3 nucleotide sequence: TGTGCCAGCCGGGTTGAGCGGGGCCTATCCTACAATGAGCAGTTCTTC.

Judged by abundance, this clonotype is medium-sized (0.01 to 0.1%). This rearrangement joins TRBV29-1 to TRBJ1-4; D not certain. The CDR3 is 12 amino acids. The V and J ends lost 7 bases and 7 bases respectively, with 13 bases between them. Germline V gives CDR1 SQVTM, CDR2 ANQGSEA. CDR3: CSGQDVSEKLFF. CDR3 in DNA: TGCAGCGGCCAGGACGTCTCTGAAAAACTGTTTTTT.

This clonotype was counted ten times or more. This chain uses TRBV5-5 with TRBJ1-4; no firm D call. Per the germline V gene, CDR1 is SGHKS and CDR2 is YYEKEE (reference sequence). V was clipped by 1 base and J by 3 bases, with 7 bases between them. The CDR3 loop spans 14 amino acids. CDR3 region: CASSLLVPNEKLFF. The CDR3 DNA sequence: TGTGCCAGCAGCTTGCTAGTTCCTAATGAAAAACTGTTTTTT.

The V call is TRBV9, the J call TRBJ2-1, with D perhaps TRBD2 (6 bases). In germline, CDR1 is SGDLS, CDR2 YYNGEE. V lost 10 bases and J lost 6, with 20 bases in between. The length of the CDR3 is 14 residues. The CDR3 here is CACSRGGVINEQFF. The DNA for the CDR3 is TGTGCCTGTTCGCGGGGCGGGGTTATCAATGAGCAGTTCTTC.

This clonotype has at least ten counts. The CDR3 region has the DNA TGCGCCAGCAGCTTGACTAGCGGGATGAGCACAGATACGCAGTATTTT. Residues: CASSLTSGMSTDTQYF. This chain joins TRBV5-1 and TRBJ2-3; TRBD2 aligns across 10 bases. This CDR3 has 16 amino acids. Germline assignment: CDR1 SGHRS and CDR2 YFSETQ. J gave up 0 bases and V 1 base, and 2 bases lay outside the gene matches.